Given below is one T cell receptor beta chain in context. Its specificity is not known. These data come from a study of blood T cells in healthy people across ages. Findings of the study overall: When set beside aged donors, long-lived donors presented more naive CD4+ cells and higher diversity.

Each donor gave ten milliliters of peripheral blood. Isolated PBMCs totaled at least 7 million in each sample. Total RNA was isolated from each sample in quantities of at least 5 micrograms. Combining a sample-barcoded 5' primer with a J-beta primer mix, a second PCR ran for about 7 to 11 cycles. TCRdb re-called the 5' RACE reads through MiXCR, storing one row per CDR3 protein. This sample yields about a million distinct CDR3 sequences, of which roughly half are seen a single time; roughly a fifth belongs to the top ten. The CDR3 spans 14 residues. Germline V gene lookup returns CDR1 LNHNV and CDR2 YYDKDF (reference sequence). V gave up 10 bases and J gave up 5 bases; unmatched junction bases: 11.

Sequences were obtained from blood. This chain links TRBV15 with TRBJ2-5; TRBD2 aligns across 9 bases. The TCR sequence derives from an older woman in good health. The CDR3 DNA is TGTGCCATCTCCATAGCGGGAGAGACGGAGACCCAGTACTTC. Translating it yields CAISIAGETETQYF.